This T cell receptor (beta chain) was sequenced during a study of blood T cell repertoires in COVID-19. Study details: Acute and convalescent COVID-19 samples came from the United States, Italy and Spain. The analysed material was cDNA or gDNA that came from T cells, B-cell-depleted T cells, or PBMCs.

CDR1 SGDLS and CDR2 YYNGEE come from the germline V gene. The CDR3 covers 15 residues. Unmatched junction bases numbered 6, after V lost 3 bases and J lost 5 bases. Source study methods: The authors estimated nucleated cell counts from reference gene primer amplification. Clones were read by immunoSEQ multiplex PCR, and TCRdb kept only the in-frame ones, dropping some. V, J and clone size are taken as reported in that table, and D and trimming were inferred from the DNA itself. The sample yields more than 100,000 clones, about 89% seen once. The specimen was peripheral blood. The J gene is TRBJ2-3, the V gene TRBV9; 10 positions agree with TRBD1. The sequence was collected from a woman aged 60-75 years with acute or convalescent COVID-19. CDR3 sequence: CASSARQGAEDTQYF. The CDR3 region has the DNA TGTGCCAGCAGCGCACGACAGGGGGCTGAAGATACGCAGTATTTT.